The 31 T cell receptor beta chains in this list originate from one sample, sequenced in a study of T cell responses to AZD1222 COVID-19 vaccine. Libraries were prepared by immunoSEQ multiplex PCR; TCRdb keeps only in-frame clonotypes and omits some of them. The sample shows about 140,000 clones, approximately 89% of them seen only once. Here the sequenced sample was peripheral blood, taken on day 0 of AZD1222 vaccination. These receptors came from an adult in good health.

This chain connects TRBV2 to TRBJ2-2; D is uncertain. Germline V gene lookup returns CDR1 SNHLY and CDR2 FYNNEI. The CDR3 has 11 residues. Trimming stripped 1 base from V and 7 bases from J, with 1 base between. The CDR3 sequence is CASSEGGELFF. The DNA of the CDR3 is TGTGCCAGCAGTGAAGGCGGGGAGCTGTTTTTT.

The rearrangement uses TRBV7-3 and TRBJ2-1; D possibly corresponds to TRBD2 (5 bases). V shed 2 bases and J shed 8 bases, with 10 bases lying between them. Germline V gene sequence: CDR1 SGHTA, CDR2 FQGTGA. The CDR3 extends over 13 amino acids. CDR3 sequence: CASSLRGSDEQFF. For the CDR3, the DNA is TGTGCCAGCAGCTTACGAGGGAGTGATGAGCAGTTCTTC. Full variable domain (outside the CDR3, taken from reference TRBV7-3 and TRBJ2-1): GAGVSQTPSNKVTEKGKYVELRCDPISGHTALYWYRQSLGQGPEFLIYFQGTGAADDSGLPNDRFFAVRPEGSVSTLKIQRTERGDSAVYLCASSLRGSDEQFFGPGTRLTVL.

The chain is built from TRBV7-9 and TRBJ1-2; 7 nucleotides line up with TRBD1. The germline gives CDR1 SEHNR, CDR2 FQNEAQ (reference sequence). With V trimmed by 0 bases and J by 6 bases, 4 bases remained unmatched. This CDR3 contains 14 residues. The chain's CDR3 is CASSLAPGTDGYTF. For the CDR3, the DNA is TGTGCCAGCAGCTTAGCGCCCGGGACAGATGGCTACACCTTC.

The chain links TRBV5-1 to TRBJ1-1, with a possible D match to TRBD1 (6 bases). Per the germline V gene, CDR1 is SGHRS and CDR2 is YFSETQ. V lost 2 bases to trimming and J lost 0 bases, with 11 bases between them. The CDR3 is made up of 15 amino acids. CDR3 amino acids: CASSLQGPMNTEAFF. The CDR3 nucleotides read TGCGCCAGCAGCTTACAGGGCCCCATGAACACTGAAGCTTTCTTT. The whole variable domain, filled in from reference TRBV5-1 and TRBJ1-1, reads KAGVTQTPRYLIKTRGQQVTLSCSPISGHRSVSWYQQTPGQGLQFLFEYFSETQRNKGNFPGRFSGRQFSNSRSEMNVSTLELGDSALYLCASSLQGPMNTEAFFGQGTRLTVV.

The genes are TRBV2 and TRBJ1-2; 7 bases agree with TRBD1. This CDR3 contains 14 residues. Germline V gene data show CDR1 as SNHLY and CDR2 as FYNNEI. Germline trimming cut 7 bases from V and 2 bases from J; bases unmatched to any gene: 7. This CDR3 reads CASKEDRVNYGYTF. In nucleotides, the CDR3 is TGTGCCAGCAAGGAAGACAGGGTGAACTATGGCTACACCTTC.

CDR3 region: CASRGKPPRAKSHEQYF. DNA for the CDR3: TGTGCCAGCAGGGGAAAGCCCCCCCGGGCCAAGTCCCACGAGCAGTACTTC. The chain carries TRBV6-4 and TRBJ2-7; D unresolved. Germline-derived CDR1 and CDR2 are MRHNA and SNTAGT. The CDR3 runs 17 residues. V lost 6 bases and J 5 bases, leaving 26 bases between the germline ends.

This clone was seen a few times. This chain links TRBV9 with TRBJ1-3, with no clear D. Trimming removed 0 bases at V and 8 bases at J, with 9 bases between. Germline CDR1 SGDLS, CDR2 YYNGEE. There are 13 residues in the CDR3. The CDR3 is CASSVAGKDTIYF. The CDR3 nucleotides read TGTGCCAGCAGCGTAGCTGGGAAGGACACCATATATTTT.

V usage is TRBV28 and J usage is TRBJ2-2, with D unclear. The V end lost 6 bases, the J end lost 0 bases, and 17 bases lay between the germline ends. Germline loops: CDR1 MDHEN, CDR2 SYDVKM. This CDR3 region has 17 residues. CDR3 DNA sequence: TGTGCCAGCAGCCCTACTACAGCGCGAACGAACACCGGGGAGCTGTTTTTT. Translating it yields CASSPTTARTNTGELFF.

This clone was observed a single time. V is TRBV24-1 and J is TRBJ2-1, with a tentative D call TRBD2 (6 bases). The CDR3 spans 15 residues. CDR1 is KGHDR, CDR2 SFDVKD, per germline. V dropped 3 bases and J dropped 2 bases, with 10 bases sitting between them. CDR3 sequence: CATSDTTSPYNEQFF. CDR3 sequence (DNA): TGTGCCACCAGTGATACGACTAGTCCCTACAATGAGCAGTTCTTC.

This clone was counted a single time. The chain couples TRBV4-1 to TRBJ1-2; D is uncertain. Germline V gives CDR1 MGHRA, CDR2 YSYEKL. The CDR3 extends over 14 amino acids. Trimming shortened V by 3 bases and J by 0 bases, and 8 bases separated the two germline ends. The CDR3 sequence: CASSQRAANYGYTF. CDR3 nucleotide sequence: TGCGCCAGCAGCCAGAGGGCGGCTAACTATGGCTACACCTTC.

V gene TRBV11-2 combines with J gene TRBJ1-4, with 7 positions matching TRBD1. The length of the CDR3 is 15 residues. Germline V lookup: CDR1 SGHAT, CDR2 FQNNGV. V was pared by 3 bases and J by 5 bases, with 6 bases of the junction left unmatched. The CDR3 region is CASSFGDRPNEKLFF. The CDR3 DNA reads TGTGCCAGCAGCTTCGGGGACAGACCAAATGAAAAACTGTTTTTT.

The count of this clone is one. V and J are TRBV19 and TRBJ2-7, with D tentatively TRBD1 or TRBD2 (6 bases each). The CDR3 contains 19 residues. Trimming cost V 2 bases and J 2 bases, with 25 bases left between them. Germline V lookup: CDR1 LNHDA, CDR2 SQIVND (reference sequence). DNA of the CDR3: TGTGCCAGTAGTATACCCTCCGGGGGCTTAGGGCTTCCGACCTACGAGCAGTACTTC. Its translation is CASSIPSGGLGLPTYEQYF.

The chain couples TRBV4-2 to TRBJ1-2, with TRBD1 as a possible D gene (6 bases). The CDR3 covers 17 residues. Germline V gives CDR1 LGHNA, CDR2 YNFKEQ. The germline V and J ends were trimmed by 0 bases and 4 bases, with 18 bases remaining between them. This CDR3 reads CASSQDGFSPGAYGYTF. In DNA form, the CDR3 reads TGTGCCAGCAGCCAAGACGGTTTTTCTCCGGGGGCCTATGGCTACACCTTC.

The chain employs TRBV2 and TRBJ2-2, with 8 bases that match TRBD1. The CDR3 extends over 13 amino acids. The germline CDR1 and CDR2 sequences are SNHLY and FYNNEI. V shed 9 bases and J 7 bases; nucleotides not matched to a gene: 7. CDR3 DNA: TGTGCCAGTTGGACAGGGCGGGTCGGGGAGCTGTTTTTT. Encoded protein: CASWTGRVGELFF.

The chain links TRBV5-4 to TRBJ1-1, with D hard to call. V shed 0 bases and J shed 9 bases, with 12 bases lying between them. Germline V lookup: CDR1 SGHNT, CDR2 YYREEE (reference sequence). The CDR3 spans 13 residues. CDR3 DNA: TGTGCCAGCAGCTTGGTGGGCACCAGAAAAGCTTTCTTT. Translated, it gives CASSLVGTRKAFF.

The chain recombines TRBV19 with TRBJ2-7; 9 nucleotides line up with TRBD2. This CDR3 is 15 amino acids long. Germline values: CDR1 LNHDA, CDR2 SQIVND (reference sequence). The J segment lost 7 bases and the V segment lost 1 base, leaving 8 bases of the junction unmatched. For the CDR3, the DNA is TGTGCCAGTAGTATAGTTCTGGCGGGGGGGCGGGAGCAGTACTTC. Translated, it gives CASSIVLAGGREQYF.

The rearrangement uses TRBV4-1 and TRBJ2-3; D may be TRBD2 (5 bases). V shed 8 bases and J shed 2 bases, with 14 bases lying between them. This CDR3 is 14 amino acids long. CDR1 is MGHRA, CDR2 YSYEKL, per germline. The CDR3 sequence: CASSSAGSTDTQYF. DNA of the CDR3: TGCGCCAGCTCGTCGGCGGGCTCCACAGATACGCAGTATTTT.

This clone has just one count. The chain uses TRBV9 and TRBJ2-1; 9 bases are shared with TRBD2. Germline CDR1 reads SGDLS; CDR2 reads YYNGEE. Trimming cost V 4 bases and J 0 bases; bases outside gene matches: 8. The CDR3 has 17 residues. The CDR3 reads CASSTLGGGGSYNEQFF. CDR3 nucleotides: TGTGCCAGCAGCACCCTCGGCGGGGGGGGCTCCTACAATGAGCAGTTCTTC.

The chain uses TRBV7-6 and TRBJ2-1, with a weak D call TRBD2 (5 bases). The CDR3 runs to 16 residues. In germline, CDR1 is SGHVS, CDR2 FNYEAQ. The V end lost 2 bases, the J end lost 0 bases, and 11 bases lay between the germline ends. The CDR3 reads CASSLLSVASYNEQFF. The CDR3 DNA reads TGTGCCAGCAGCTTACTTAGCGTAGCCTCCTACAATGAGCAGTTCTTC.

The CDR3 spells CASSHRTGGPSNYGYTF. The CDR3 DNA sequence: TGTGCCAGCTCACATAGGACAGGGGGCCCTTCTAACTATGGCTACACCTTC. The chain has TRBV18 and TRBJ1-2; 11 bases are a match to TRBD1. With 4 bases clipped from V and 0 bases from J, the junction kept 7 bases outside the gene matches. Germline CDR1 KGHSH, CDR2 LQKENI. This CDR3 has 17 amino acids.

This chain uses TRBV24-1 with TRBJ1-2; possible D gene TRBD1, 5 bases. Trimming pared 8 bases from V and 4 bases from J, leaving 28 bases between. The CDR3 extends over 18 amino acids. Germline values: CDR1 KGHDR, CDR2 SFDVKD. CDR3 DNA: TGTGCCACCACTGGGAAGGGCAGACCGGTAAAAAGGGGCTATGGCTACACCTTC. It is translated as CATTGKGRPVKRGYGYTF.

V is TRBV28 and J is TRBJ1-1; a possible D gene is TRBD1 (5 bases). Deletions cut 1 base from V and 1 base from J, with 10 bases between. The CDR3 extends over 15 amino acids. The V gene's germline CDR1 is MDHEN and CDR2 SYDVKM. CDR3 coding DNA: TGTGCCAGCAGTTTATTGGGACCGCGGAACACTGAAGCTTTCTTT. Translated, it gives CASSLLGPRNTEAFF.

The chain is built from TRBV5-6 and TRBJ2-6; weak D call: TRBD2 (6 bases). Deletions cut 6 bases from V and 0 bases from J, with 13 bases between. The length of the CDR3 is 16 residues. Germline V gene data show CDR1 as SGHDT and CDR2 as YYEEEE. CDR3 sequence reads: CASMILGGSGANVLTF. DNA for the CDR3: TGTGCCAGCATGATTTTGGGGGGCTCTGGGGCCAACGTCCTGACTTTC.

The rearrangement uses TRBV4-1 and TRBJ2-7, with D possibly TRBD2 on 7 matching bases. This CDR3 is 14 amino acids long. Germline V gene lookup returns CDR1 MGHRA and CDR2 YSYEKL. Trimming took off 3 bases at V and 4 bases at J, with 13 bases between the two ends. CDR3 nucleotide sequence: TGCGCCAGCAGCCACCTGGGAGGGGGGTACGAGCAGTACTTC. Residues: CASSHLGGGYEQYF.

The chain uses TRBV30 and TRBJ1-6; D might be TRBD1 (5 bases). V lost 4 bases to trimming and J lost 7 bases, with 8 bases between them. Germline V CDR1 and CDR2: GTSNPN, SVGIG (reference sequence). The CDR3 runs 12 residues. CDR3 sequence reads: CAWNWGNSPLHF. The CDR3 DNA reads as TGTGCCTGGAATTGGGGGAATTCACCCCTCCACTTT.

About this clone itself: Other DNA sequences in the same sample also yield this CDR3. The rearrangement links TRBV5-1 to TRBJ1-1; the D is unclear. Trimming cost V 0 bases and J 1 base, with 4 bases left between them. The germline V gene encodes CDR1 SGHRS and CDR2 YFSETQ. This CDR3 comprises 13 residues. CDR3: CASSLDPNTEAFF. CDR3 sequence (DNA): TGCGCCAGCAGCTTGGATCCGAACACTGAAGCTTTCTTT.

The J gene is TRBJ2-1, the V gene TRBV4-2; 8 bases line up with TRBD2. Germline CDR1 reads LGHNA; CDR2 reads YNFKEQ. The CDR3 loop spans 17 amino acids. V was clipped by 5 bases and J by 0 bases; unmatched bases: 9. CDR3 sequence reads: CASSRLARESSYNEQFF. CDR3 nucleotides: TGTGCCAGCAGCAGACTAGCGCGGGAGAGCTCCTACAATGAGCAGTTCTTC.

The chain has TRBV9 and TRBJ1-2; the match to TRBD1 covers 10 bases. The trim removed 3 bases at V and 7 bases at J, leaving 12 bases unmatched. Germline CDR1 SGDLS, CDR2 YYNGEE. The CDR3 consists of 16 residues. The CDR3 DNA reads as TGTGCCAGCAGCGCCACTCCGGGACAGGGGATGAGTGGCTACACCTTC. Its protein is CASSATPGQGMSGYTF.

The chain carries TRBV6-5 and TRBJ1-2; D remains unclear. Trimming took 8 bases from V and 4 from J, leaving 17 bases between them. This CDR3 is built from 14 residues. The germline V gene has CDR1 MNHEY and CDR2 SVGAGI. The CDR3 nucleotides read TGTGCCAGCTCCCTCCGAGACACAGTCTATGGCTACACCTTC. Its translation: CASSLRDTVYGYTF.

The V call is TRBV2, the J call TRBJ2-3, with D perhaps TRBD2 (6 bases). The CDR3 consists of 14 residues. CDR1 is SNHLY, CDR2 FYNNEI, per germline. V was clipped by 0 bases and J by 6 bases, with 10 bases between them. The CDR3 spells CASSEAMAGDTQYF. The CDR3 region has the DNA TGTGCCAGCAGTGAAGCGATGGCGGGGGATACGCAGTATTTT.

V usage is TRBV12-3 or TRBV12-4 and J usage is TRBJ2-3, with no clear D. The CDR3 contains 13 residues. Trimming removed 5 bases at V and 2 bases at J, with 8 bases between. The CDR3 DNA follows: TGTGCCAGCAGTCGCAGCCACACAGATACGCAGTATTTT. Translation gives CASSRSHTDTQYF.